The subject of this entry is one T cell receptor (beta chain). Its binding antigen is unknown. No base-level quality is on record; no much larger clone is a single base apart. This record belongs to a study of cytomegalovirus exposure and HLA in healthy donors (dated by TCRdb to the late 2010s). Broadly, across the study: The 550 to 750 repertoires of the first cohort and the 110 or so validation repertoires were produced on the same platform, according to a later analysis. The aim of the study was to test whether cataloging public T cell receptors could identify signatures of past pathogen exposure. Besides the first cohort of under 700 subjects, a separate validation cohort made up of over 95 different subjects was used. To predict cytomegalovirus infection status, the study combined high-throughput TCR immunosequencing, statistical association of individual TCRs with disease status, and machine learning. Beyond this particular receptor, the publication reports: According to the authors, the approach could potentially be generalized to other disease states and immunological phenotypes. A later analysis had no HLA typing for the validation cohort, so co-occurrence there was scored across all 110 or so repertoires. Most TCR sequences were observed very rarely across donors, whereas some public TCRs were present in many individuals. In vitro tests confirmed that three of the cytomegalovirus-associated TCR beta chains recognize cytomegalovirus antigens. The classifier was reported to diagnose cytomegalovirus status with high specificity and sensitivity in both the original and validation cohorts. The study listed approximately 150 TCR beta chains as associated with cytomegalovirus. Subsequent analysis determined that TCRs grouped into clusters in the first cohort also showed a tendency toward co-occurrence across the roughly 120 validation repertoires, and approximately 94% of cluster scores exceeded 0.

The library was obtained by the immunoSEQ multiplex PCR assay. Turning to the authors' computational methods: To diagnose cytomegalovirus status from the catalog of TCR beta chain sequences, a statistical classification framework was built. Drawn from immuneACCESS, this table holds only the in-frame rearrangements with V and J called that TCRdb kept. Clones are partly lost; checked studies trace under half to an unresolved V gene and leave the rest unexplained. V and J calls and clone size are given by that table; D and trimming were obtained from the DNA. In all, the sample holds around 60,000 clones, and 90% to 97% of those were seen once. The leading ten clones occupy under 1.5% of the sample. Separate from the approximately 670-subject first cohort, the validation cohort of about 110 subjects was the group to which the donors belonged. The source is a woman aged 18-30 years in good health and CMV-seronegative. Sequencing input: PBMCs.

The nucleotide sequence is given as TGTGCCAGCAGCCCCCGGCGGGTAGCGGGAGGAGACGAGCAGTACTTC. The resulting protein is CASSPRRVAGGDEQYF. The rearrangement combines TRBV5-4 with TRBJ2-7, with TRBD2 identical over 10 junction bases. The CDR3 runs 16 amino acids, cysteine and phenylalanine included. Of all the DNA, just the CDR3 is kept, 48 bases in frame from base 1. Compared with germline, V lacks 4 bases and J lacks 5 bases; bases without a gene match: 12. The germline V gene (reference sequence) gives CDR1 as SGHNT and CDR2 as YYREEE.